This T cell receptor beta chain comes out of a study of vaccination and CD4 T cells after COVID-19. Trimming shortened V by 3 bases and J by 3 bases, and 5 bases separated the two germline ends. Germline lookup yields CDR1 LNHDA and CDR2 SQIVND (reference sequence). This CDR3 is built from 13 residues. Cultured CD4+ T cells had their DNA profiled by the Oncomine TCR Beta short-read assay. Each CDR3 protein gets one entry after TCRdb re-called the PCR reads with MiXCR. This table holds roughly 15,000 distinct CDR3 sequences, 60% to 65% found once. As concerns this clonotype: Its target is not known.

The treatment is: roughly 11-day PBMC culture with coronavirus spike peptide pools or control peptides (ViraFEST assay). The sequence came from a human donor who had recovered from COVID-19. V is TRBV19 and J is TRBJ2-2; D unclear. The specimen sequenced was CD4+ T cells from blood, cultured in vitro. The CDR3 region is CASSIIDTGELFF. CDR3 in DNA: TGTGCCAGTAGTATTATCGACACCGGGGAGCTGTTTTTT.